This record looks at one T cell receptor (beta chain) sequence and its context. The antigen remains undetermined. This entry is derived from a study of identifying expanded T cells in peripheral blood. The study's findings and limits: Across healthy donors, higher total template counts meant significantly greater approximately two-week count variance.

This CDR3 is built from 15 residues. The J segment lost 0 bases and the V segment lost 8 bases, leaving 5 bases of the junction unmatched. Germline CDR1 MDHEN, CDR2 SYDVKM. Only in-frame clones appear in the TCRdb table, and some are missing; sequencing was by immunoSEQ multiplex PCR. The profile covers 100,000 to 150,000 clones, with about 86% appearing a single time and roughly 7.9% taken by the ten largest. Collection occurred without any documented infections or immune events in donors. This sequence was found in a person aged 18-70 years in good health. The sample comprised blood. The chain links TRBV28 to TRBJ2-2; 8 bases fit TRBD1. CDR3 sequence (DNA): TGTGCCAGCCTCTCAGGGGGCGCGAACACCGGGGAGCTGTTTTTT. Translated: CASLSGGANTGELFF.